The 15 T cell receptor beta chains below all came from one sample that was sequenced in a study of cytomegalovirus exposure and HLA in healthy donors. The PCR contained 60 Vbeta and 13 Jbeta primers. Generated by immunoSEQ multiplex PCR, the TCRdb table keeps only in-frame clones and is missing some. The profile shows approximately 100,000 clones, less than 85% of them singletons. The sequenced sample was PBMCs. These receptors all come from a woman aged 18-29 years in good health and CMV-seropositive.

The genes are TRBV12-5 and TRBJ2-3; no definite D call. There are 18 residues in the CDR3. Trimming cost V 3 bases and J 3 bases, with 22 bases left between them. CDR1 is LGHNT and CDR2 is FRNRAP in the germline V gene. Written as DNA, the CDR3 is TGTGCTAGTGGTTTTCTCCCATCGGTGTTGGGCTCAACAGATACGCAGTATTTT. Amino acid sequence: CASGFLPSVLGSTDTQYF.

The chain has TRBV7-8 and TRBJ2-6; D remains unclear. This CDR3 comprises 15 residues. Trimming removed 1 base from V and 0 bases from J, with 4 bases in between. Germline assignment: CDR1 SGHVS and CDR2 FQNEAQ. CDR3 amino acids: CASSLGPSGANVLTF. CDR3 nucleotide sequence: TGTGCCAGCAGCTTAGGGCCCTCTGGGGCCAACGTCCTGACTTTC. The entire variable domain, with the rest obtained from reference TRBV7-8 and TRBJ2-6, is as follows: GAGVSQSPRYKVAKRGQDVALRCDPISGHVSLFWYQQALGQGPEFLTYFQNEAQLDKSGLPSDRFFAERPEGSVSTLKIQRTQQEDSAVYLCASSLGPSGANVLTFGAGSRLTVL.

The gene calls are TRBV11-2 and TRBJ1-1, with D possibly being TRBD1 (5 bases). V was shortened by 1 base and J by 1 base, with 10 bases between the two germline ends. This CDR3 comprises 15 residues. Germline CDR1 is SGHAT and CDR2 is FQNNGV. This chain's CDR3 is CASSLALTGNTEAFF. CDR3 bases: TGTGCCAGCAGCTTAGCTCTAACAGGGAACACTGAAGCTTTCTTT.

The count of this clone is one. At one end the junction does not follow the germline gene, possibly because of a read error. The J gene is TRBJ1-1, the V gene TRBV19; 10 nucleotides agree with TRBD1. Per the germline V gene, CDR1 is LNHDA and CDR2 is SQIVND (reference sequence). CDR3 length: 15 amino acids. The CDR3 sequence: CASSLDRGRNTEAFF. The CDR3, as DNA: TGTGCCAGTAGTCTAGACAGGGGGCGGAACACTGAAGCTTTCTTT.

The chain couples TRBV27 to TRBJ2-2; 7 bases fit TRBD1. V lost 5 bases, J lost 5 bases, and 8 bases stayed unmatched. In germline, CDR1 is MNHEY, CDR2 SMNVEV (reference sequence). This CDR3 contains 15 residues. The CDR3 spells CASSPGQVGTGELFF. The CDR3 DNA sequence: TGTGCCAGCAGTCCCGGACAGGTCGGTACCGGGGAGCTGTTTTTT.

The chain recombines TRBV5-1 with TRBJ2-5, with TRBD2 matching 11 bases. The CDR3 length is 16 residues. V lost 4 bases and J lost 2; bases outside the gene matches: 7. CDR1 and CDR2 from the germline V gene are SGHRS and YFSETQ. This chain's CDR3 is CASSRMGTSGQETQYF. In nucleotides, the CDR3 is TGCGCCAGCAGCAGAATGGGGACTAGCGGACAAGAGACCCAGTACTTC.

The chain recombines TRBV2 with TRBJ2-1; 15 positions match TRBD2. V lost 7 bases, J lost 5 bases, and 3 bases stayed unmatched. Germline V gene lookup returns CDR1 SNHLY and CDR2 FYNNEI. The CDR3 has 15 amino acids. The CDR3 nucleotides are TGTGCCAGCACCAGGACTAGCGGGAGGGACAATGAGCAGTTCTTC. It yields the protein CASTRTSGRDNEQFF.

The V call is TRBV6-1, the J call TRBJ2-7, with 7 bases lining up with TRBD1. Germline-derived CDR1 and CDR2 are MNHNS and SASEGT. There are 15 residues in the CDR3. The J segment lost 4 bases and the V segment lost 2 bases, leaving 8 bases of the junction unmatched. CDR3 sequence: CASSETGAVVYEQYF. DNA for the CDR3: TGTGCCAGCAGTGAAACAGGGGCGGTGGTTTACGAGCAGTACTTC.

V usage is TRBV5-1 and J usage is TRBJ2-3; D is possibly TRBD2 (6 bases). This CDR3 has 15 amino acids. Germline V gene data show CDR1 as SGHRS and CDR2 as YFSETQ. V was cut by 1 base and J by 2 bases, with 11 bases left in between. The DNA for the CDR3 is TGCGCCAGCAGCTTGCAGGCGGGATACACAGATACGCAGTATTTT. Its translation is CASSLQAGYTDTQYF.

V is TRBV5-4 and J is TRBJ2-1; weak D call: TRBD2 (6 bases). Germline V gene sequence: CDR1 SGHNT, CDR2 YYREEE (reference sequence). The CDR3 contains 15 residues. V was clipped by 4 bases and J by 2 bases, with 13 bases between them. DNA for the CDR3: TGTGCCAGCAGCCCCAGGGACTTACCCTACAATGAGCAGTTCTTC. As protein: CASSPRDLPYNEQFF.

This clone has just a few counts. The chain employs TRBV9 and TRBJ2-7; TRBD2 is a possible D gene (5 bases). The CDR3 runs 14 residues. V was cut by 2 bases and J by 6 bases, with 15 bases left in between. Per the germline V gene, CDR1 is SGDLS and CDR2 is YYNGEE. In DNA form, the CDR3 reads TGTGCCAGCAGCGTGTCCGGGATCACCTCCGAGCAGTACTTC. Its protein is CASSVSGITSEQYF.

This clone was found a few times. The chain employs TRBV28 and TRBJ1-2; D is perhaps TRBD1 (6 bases). In germline, CDR1 is MDHEN, CDR2 SYDVKM. The CDR3 runs to 14 residues. V was cut by 7 bases and J by 8 bases, with 20 bases left in between. CDR3 sequence (DNA): TGTGCCAGCACCTTGGGGGGGCGTCGGGGGGGCTACACCTTC. Its translation: CASTLGGRRGGYTF.

This chain links TRBV14 with TRBJ2-1; TRBD2 matches 14 bases. This CDR3 spans 15 amino acids. Germline CDR1 and CDR2: SGHDN and FVKESK. V was clipped by 2 bases and J by 8 bases; unmatched bases: 2. CDR3 amino acids: CASSQRLAGGDEQFF. In nucleotides, the CDR3 is TGTGCCAGCAGCCAAAGACTAGCGGGAGGGGATGAGCAGTTCTTC.

The chain carries TRBV28 and TRBJ1-2; 7 bases agree with TRBD1. Germline CDR1 MDHEN, CDR2 SYDVKM. The CDR3 totals 14 residues. V gave up 10 bases and J gave up 0 bases; unmatched junction bases: 8. In DNA, the CDR3 is TGTGCCACCCCAGGGGGGTCGACTAACTATGGCTACACCTTC. Its protein is CATPGGSTNYGYTF.

A few counts support this clone. The CDR3 is CASSLLLSGLGTEAFF. CDR3 nucleotides: TGTGCCAGCAGCTTATTGTTATCAGGGTTGGGTACTGAAGCTTTCTTT. This chain connects TRBV7-6 to TRBJ1-1; possibly TRBD1 for D (5 bases). The CDR3 length is 16 residues. The germline V and J ends were trimmed by 2 bases and 5 bases, with 18 bases remaining between them. The germline V gene encodes CDR1 SGHVS and CDR2 FNYEAQ.